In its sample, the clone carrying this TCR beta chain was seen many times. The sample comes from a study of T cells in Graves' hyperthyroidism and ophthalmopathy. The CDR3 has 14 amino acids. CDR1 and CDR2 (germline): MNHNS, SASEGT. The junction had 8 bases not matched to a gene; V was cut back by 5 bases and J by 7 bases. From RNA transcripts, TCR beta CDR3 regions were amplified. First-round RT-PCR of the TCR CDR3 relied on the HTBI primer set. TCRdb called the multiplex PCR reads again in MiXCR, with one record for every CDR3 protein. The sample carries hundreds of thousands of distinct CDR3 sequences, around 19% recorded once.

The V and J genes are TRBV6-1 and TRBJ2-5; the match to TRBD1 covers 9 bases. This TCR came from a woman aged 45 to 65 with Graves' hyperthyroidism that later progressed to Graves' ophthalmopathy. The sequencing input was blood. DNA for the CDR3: TGTGCCAGCAGTAAAACAGGGGGCTTCGGGACCCAGTACTTC. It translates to CASSKTGGFGTQYF.